Each of the 32 T cell receptor beta chains below was sequenced from the same sample in a study of T-cell reconstitution after alpha-beta-depleted transplantation in children. Unique molecular identifiers were incorporated when the TCRbeta library was constructed. TCRdb called the PCR reads again in MiXCR, with one record for every CDR3 protein. This table has 600,000 to 800,000 distinct CDR3 sequences, around 13% appearing once. The sequences come from PBMCs, collected before TCRalphabeta/CD19-depleted stem cell transplant. The origin of the receptors is a girl aged 2-10 years with congenital amegakaryocytic thrombocytopenia, due to receive a stem cell transplant.

This clonotype was seen only once. This may stem from a read error, because a much larger clone lies one nucleotide away. The chain is built from TRBV7-6 and TRBJ1-1; D remains ambiguous. This CDR3 spans 15 amino acids. From germline, CDR1 is SGHVS and CDR2 FNYEAQ. The CDR3 bases are TGTGCCAGCAGGTTAGAAGGCCGAGCGACCACTGAAGCTTTCTTT. This gives the protein CASRLEGRATTEAFF.

This clonotype has at least ten counts. The chain recombines TRBV7-2 with TRBJ2-5, with 7 nucleotides matching TRBD1. The CDR3 has 14 amino acids. V trimming: 5 bases; J trimming: 3 bases; junction bases outside the gene matches: 6. Germline values: CDR1 SGHTA, CDR2 FQGNSA. CDR3 nucleotide sequence: TGTGCCAGCAGCCCCCGGGACAGTAAAGAGACCCAGTACTTC. Encoded protein: CASSPRDSKETQYF.

This clonotype appeared a few times. The V call is TRBV20-1, the J call TRBJ2-3; 9 bases agree with TRBD1. With 5 bases clipped from V and 3 bases from J, the junction kept 6 bases outside the gene matches. This CDR3 is 14 amino acids long. Germline-derived CDR1 and CDR2 are DFQATT and SNEGSKA (reference sequence). The CDR3 is CSAPTGQGTDTQYF. In DNA form, the CDR3 reads TGCAGTGCTCCCACGGGACAGGGAACAGATACGCAGTATTTT.

This clonotype was seen only a few times. V is TRBV20-1 and J is TRBJ2-1; 7 bases are a match to TRBD1. Germline V gene data show CDR1 as DFQATT and CDR2 as SNEGSKA (reference sequence). CDR3 length: 14 residues. V lost 3 bases, J lost 4 bases, and 6 bases stayed unmatched. The CDR3 bases are TGCAGTGCTAGGGGACAGCTTATATACAATGAGCAGTTCTTC. Protein sequence: CSARGQLIYNEQFF.

This sequence joins TRBV5-1 and TRBJ2-1; the match to TRBD2 covers 8 bases. Per germline, CDR1 SGHRS and CDR2 YFSETQ. Trimming at V came to 1 base and at J to 4 bases, leaving 4 bases not matched to a gene. The CDR3 covers 15 residues. CDR3 nucleotide sequence: TGCGCCAGCAGCTTGCAGGGACTAGGGTACAATGAGCAGTTCTTC. This encodes CASSLQGLGYNEQFF.

This chain links TRBV7-9 with TRBJ2-1; 7 nucleotides agree with TRBD2. The junction had 11 bases not matched to a gene; V was cut back by 5 bases and J by 7 bases. Germline CDR1 reads SEHNR; CDR2 reads FQNEAQ (reference sequence). The CDR3 extends over 15 amino acids. The chain's CDR3 is CASSIPGGRGNEQFF. In nucleotides, the CDR3 is TGTGCCAGCAGCATCCCGGGAGGCAGAGGGAATGAGCAGTTCTTC. Supplemented by reference TRBV7-9 and TRBJ2-1, the full variable domain reads DTGVSQNPRHKITKRGQNVTFRCDPISEHNRLYWYRQTLGQGPEFLTYFQNEAQLEKSRLLSDRFSAERPKGSFSTLEIQRTEQGDSAMYLCASSIPGGRGNEQFFGPGTRLTVL.

This clonotype was detected a few times. The gene calls are TRBV18 and TRBJ1-1, with 11 nucleotides matching TRBD1. Germline assignment: CDR1 KGHSH and CDR2 LQKENI. This CDR3 is built from 18 residues. Trimming cost V 0 bases and J 1 base; bases outside gene matches: 7. The CDR3 bases are TGTGCCAGCTCACCACCGTCCAGGACAGGGGGCAAGAACACTGAAGCTTTCTTT. Amino acids: CASSPPSRTGGKNTEAFF. Complete variable domain (other parts from reference TRBV18 and TRBJ1-1): NAGVMQNPRHLVRRRGQEARLRCSPMKGHSHVYWYRQLPEEGLKFMVYLQKENIIDESGMPKERFSAEFPKEGPSILRIQQVVRGDSAAYFCASSPPSRTGGKNTEAFFGQGTRLTVV.

The chain employs TRBV7-6 and TRBJ2-5, with 8 bases fitting TRBD2. Germline V CDR1 and CDR2: SGHVS, FNYEAQ. The CDR3 contains 18 residues. Trimming at V came to 2 bases and at J to 0 bases, leaving 11 bases not matched to a gene. As DNA, the CDR3 is TGTGCCAGCAGCTTACGGACTAGCCAAGCCCTTTACCAAGAGACCCAGTACTTC. The encoded protein is CASSLRTSQALYQETQYF.

In this sample, this clonotype turned up many times. The chain combines TRBV29-1 with TRBJ1-1, with a tentative D call TRBD1 (5 bases). Trimming took 4 bases from V and 1 from J, leaving 13 bases between them. CDR3 size: 14 residues. Germline V gene lookup returns CDR1 SQVTM and CDR2 ANQGSEA. CDR3 loop: CSVVSGLGNTEAFF. CDR3 nucleotides: TGCAGCGTTGTGTCAGGGTTAGGGAACACTGAAGCTTTCTTT.

Of note for this clonotype: This could be a read error, since a much larger clone is one nucleotide away. V gene TRBV20-1 combines with J gene TRBJ2-3; TRBD1 is a possible D gene (5 bases). The germline V and J ends were trimmed by 4 bases and 2 bases, with 16 bases remaining between them. The CDR3 is 15 amino acids. Germline CDR1 DFQATT, CDR2 SNEGSKA (reference sequence). The CDR3 DNA reads TGCAGTGCTAATCCCACAGGACCCACCACAGATACGCAGTATTTT. Its protein product is CSANPTGPTTDTQYF.

The genes are TRBV4-2 and TRBJ2-7; D not resolved. The CDR3 sequence is 18 residues long. The germline CDR1 and CDR2 sequences are LGHNA and YNFKEQ. V dropped 0 bases and J dropped 0 bases, with 18 bases sitting between them. The CDR3 nucleotides are TGTGCCAGCAGCCAAGATCCAGAAACGACGATAAGCTCCTACGAGCAGTACTTC. Protein: CASSQDPETTISSYEQYF.

The J gene is TRBJ2-7, the V gene TRBV27; TRBD1 matches 7 bases. This CDR3 spans 15 amino acids. From germline, CDR1 is MNHEY and CDR2 SMNVEV (reference sequence). With 0 bases clipped from V and 8 bases from J, the junction kept 10 bases outside the gene matches. CDR3 amino acids: CASSLSARGFRKQYF. CDR3 DNA sequence: TGTGCCAGCAGTTTATCGGCCAGGGGGTTCCGGAAGCAGTACTTC.

The chain links TRBV2 to TRBJ2-1; 8 bases match TRBD1. The CDR3 runs to 15 residues. CDR1 is SNHLY, CDR2 FYNNEI, per germline. The trim removed 1 base at V and 7 bases at J, leaving 6 bases unmatched. The DNA for the CDR3 is TGTGCCAGCAGTGAAGGTCCGGGACAGGTTAATGAGCAGTTCTTC. It encodes CASSEGPGQVNEQFF.

This clonotype was seen more than once but under ten times. The chain combines TRBV15 with TRBJ2-5, with D perhaps matching TRBD2 (5 bases). The V end lost 1 base, the J end lost 2 bases, and 8 bases lay between the germline ends. The CDR3 totals 14 residues. Looked up from germline, CDR1 is LNHNV and CDR2 is YYDKDF (reference sequence). The CDR3 is CATSRGRGQETQYF. The CDR3 coding sequence is TGTGCCACCAGCAGAGGACGGGGTCAAGAGACCCAGTACTTC.

This clonotype was counted at least ten times. This chain links TRBV5-1 with TRBJ1-1; 7 nucleotides align to TRBD1. Trimming at V came to 6 bases and at J to 1 base, leaving 15 bases not matched to a gene. CDR1 is SGHRS and CDR2 is YFSETQ in the germline V gene. CDR3 size: 17 residues. CDR3 in amino acids: CASTKSRSGTENTEAFF. CDR3 DNA: TGCGCCAGCACCAAATCAAGGTCCGGGACAGAGAACACTGAAGCTTTCTTT.

Ten or more counts support this clonotype. The rearrangement links TRBV29-1 to TRBJ2-1, with 8 bases that match TRBD2. With 0 bases clipped from V and 2 bases from J, the junction kept 3 bases outside the gene matches. The CDR3 is made up of 15 amino acids. In germline, CDR1 is SQVTM, CDR2 ANQGSEA. CDR3 DNA sequence: TGCAGCGTTGAAGACGGGAGGGGGACCTACAATGAGCAGTTCTTC. Amino acid sequence: CSVEDGRGTYNEQFF.

This clonotype was found many times. The CDR3 bases are TGTGCCAGCAGCAAAGCTGGCTATGGCTACACCTTC. Protein product: CASSKAGYGYTF. V gene TRBV21-1 combines with J gene TRBJ1-2. TRBV21-1 corresponds to a pseudogene. This CDR3 is 12 amino acids long.

This clonotype was detected many times. The V call is TRBV5-1, the J call TRBJ2-1, with D tentatively TRBD2 (6 bases). Germline CDR1 and CDR2: SGHRS and YFSETQ. V was cut by 4 bases and J by 3 bases, with 11 bases left in between. The CDR3 has 14 amino acids. The DNA for the CDR3 is TGCGCCAGCAGCAAGGGACTTGACTACAATGAGCAGTTCTTC. Protein product: CASSKGLDYNEQFF.

The rearrangement uses TRBV6-1 and TRBJ1-1, with a tentative D call TRBD1 (5 bases). This CDR3 is built from 13 residues. The V gene's germline CDR1 is MNHNS and CDR2 SASEGT. Trimming stripped 9 bases from V and 6 bases from J, with 17 bases between. CDR3 sequence (DNA): TGTGCCAGTCGTCAGGGTTTTAAGGCTGAAGCTTTCTTT. It yields the protein CASRQGFKAEAFF.

V and J are TRBV7-6 and TRBJ1-2, with a possible D match to TRBD1 (5 bases). V lost 1 base, J lost 10 bases, and 10 bases lay in between. Germline V lookup: CDR1 SGHVS, CDR2 FNYEAQ. CDR3 length equals 12 residues. CDR3 protein: CASSLGGGHYTF. The CDR3 DNA sequence: TGTGCCAGCAGCTTAGGGGGCGGACACTACACCTTC.

In this sample, this clonotype turned up many times. This CDR3 is CATTPGVNTEAFF. Here the CDR3 DNA reads TGTGCCACGACCCCAGGGGTGAACACTGAAGCTTTCTTT. The V call is TRBV10-3, the J call TRBJ1-1, with D perhaps matching TRBD1 (6 bases). V lost 10 bases and J 0 bases, leaving 12 bases between the germline ends. The CDR3 extends over 13 amino acids. Germline CDR1 and CDR2: ENHRY and SYGVKD.

V is TRBV28 and J is TRBJ2-7, with D unresolved. From germline, CDR1 is MDHEN and CDR2 SYDVKM. CDR3 size: 10 residues. V lost 5 bases and J 12 bases, leaving 11 bases between the germline ends. DNA for the CDR3: TGTGCCAGCAGTAGTACTCGGCCGTACTTC. It specifies CASSSTRPYF.

This clonotype showed up many times. The chain is built from TRBV5-1 and TRBJ2-1; 7 positions match TRBD1. Trimming took 4 bases from V and 0 from J; bases not matched to a gene: 4. The CDR3 loop spans 15 amino acids. CDR1 and CDR2 (germline): SGHRS, YFSETQ. The CDR3, as DNA: TGCGCCAGCAGCCGACAGGGCAGCTCCTACAATGAGCAGTTCTTC. Its protein product is CASSRQGSSYNEQFF.

The rearrangement joins TRBV23-1 to TRBJ2-3; 7 bases match TRBD2. TRBV23-1 belongs to the ORF category, with a function that is uncertain. CDR3 size: 14 residues. Unmatched junction bases numbered 5, after V lost 7 bases and J lost 1 base. The CDR3, as DNA: TGCGCCAGCAATAATAGCGGGTGCACAGATACGCAGTATTTT. It yields the protein CASNNSGCTDTQYF.

This clonotype was counted many times. This rearrangement joins TRBV5-1 to TRBJ2-7, with D possibly being TRBD1 (6 bases). Germline assignment: CDR1 SGHRS and CDR2 YFSETQ. V was clipped by 5 bases and J by 2 bases, with 14 bases between them. The length of the CDR3 is 14 residues. CDR3 nucleotides: TGCGCCAGCAGGGGAACAGGGTCGGCCTACGAGCAGTACTTC. It encodes CASRGTGSAYEQYF.

In the case of this clonotype: It may be a read error: a sequence one base away is much more abundant. The chain couples TRBV10-3 to TRBJ1-1; D is perhaps TRBD1 (5 bases). The germline CDR1 and CDR2 sequences are ENHRY and SYGVKD. The CDR3 has 15 amino acids. DNA for the CDR3: TGTGCCGTCAGTGAGATGGTCTTAGAGGGGACTGAAGCTTTCTTT. Protein sequence: CAVSEMVLEGTEAFF.

V usage is TRBV29-1 and J usage is TRBJ1-2; 9 nucleotides match TRBD1. Per the germline V gene, CDR1 is SQVTM and CDR2 is ANQGSEA. V gave up 6 bases and J gave up 6 bases; unmatched junction bases: 5. The CDR3 length is 12 residues. The CDR3 spells CSVTGTGHGYTF. The CDR3 DNA reads TGCAGCGTGACCGGGACAGGGCATGGCTACACCTTC.

In this sample, this clonotype turned up many times. J is TRBJ2-7 and V is TRBV29-1; D ambiguous. V lost 7 bases, J lost 2 bases, and 6 bases lay in between. Germline CDR1 and CDR2: SQVTM and ANQGSEA. The CDR3 runs to 10 residues. CDR3 nucleotides: TGCAGCGCCCCTGCCTACGAGCAGTACTTC. This encodes CSAPAYEQYF.

This clonotype was found many times. This sequence joins TRBV6-5 and TRBJ1-5; 9 bases agree with TRBD1. J was trimmed by 7 bases and V by 4 bases; bases with no gene match: 5. The CDR3 is made up of 14 amino acids. Germline V CDR1 and CDR2: MNHEY, SVGAGI. CDR3 nucleotide sequence: TGTGCCAGCAGTTCCGGGACAGGGCTGCAGCCCCAGCATTTT. Amino acids: CASSSGTGLQPQHF.

The V gene is TRBV4-2, the J gene TRBJ1-1; no clear D gene. This CDR3 is 12 amino acids long. The ends were cut back, 1 base at V and 8 bases at J, with 8 bases in the middle. Germline CDR1 is LGHNA and CDR2 is YNFKEQ. CDR3: CASSQVPSEAFF. CDR3 coding DNA: TGTGCCAGCAGCCAAGTCCCTTCCGAAGCTTTCTTT.

This clonotype was observed at least ten times. The CDR3 loop is CASRSSGQGLETQYF. The CDR3 DNA sequence: TGCGCCAGCAGATCATCGGGACAGGGGTTAGAGACCCAGTACTTC. The chain couples TRBV5-1 to TRBJ2-5, with TRBD1 matching 10 bases. This CDR3 has 15 amino acids. V was pared by 5 bases and J by 4 bases, with 8 bases of the junction left unmatched. The germline V gene encodes CDR1 SGHRS and CDR2 YFSETQ.

V and J are TRBV5-1 and TRBJ2-2; 9 bases map to TRBD2. The CDR3 length is 17 residues. V dropped 1 base and J dropped 4; count of bases not matched to a gene: 8. Germline V gene lookup returns CDR1 SGHRS and CDR2 YFSETQ. The CDR3 DNA reads as TGCGCCAGCAGCTTGAGTTCGCGGGAGGGCCTCACCGGGGAGCTGTTTTTT. Its translation is CASSLSSREGLTGELFF.